This T cell receptor beta chain emerged from a study of shared clonotypes between healthy human individuals. Whole-study context: Each donor's CD4 naive and CD4 memory cells filled three plates apiece, CD8 naive two, and CD8 memory one.

The authors distributed each subset's genomic DNA evenly over several immunoSEQ plates. Sorted-subset replicate PCR reactions contained approximately 190 ng DNA, corresponding to some 30,000 T cell genomes. TCRdb's copy holds only in-frame clones and misses some; the assay was immunoSEQ multiplex PCR. The sample yields nearly 2 million clones, roughly 95% seen once. The germline V gene encodes CDR1 GTSNPN and CDR2 SVGIG (reference sequence). Losses at the gene ends were 4 bases for V and 6 bases for J; bases not matched to a gene: 8. This CDR3 contains 13 residues. CD45RO negativity and positive selection for CCR7 defined naive CD8 cells, a population that excluded terminally differentiated effector memory CD45RA+ cells.

The chain recombines TRBV30 with TRBJ1-2; the match to TRBD1 covers 7 bases. Specimen: naive CD8+ T cells sorted from blood. The TCR was taken from a man between 18 and 35 years old in good health. This CDR3 is CAWNQQGTDGYTF. The CDR3 DNA sequence: TGTGCCTGGAATCAACAGGGGACGGATGGCTACACCTTC.